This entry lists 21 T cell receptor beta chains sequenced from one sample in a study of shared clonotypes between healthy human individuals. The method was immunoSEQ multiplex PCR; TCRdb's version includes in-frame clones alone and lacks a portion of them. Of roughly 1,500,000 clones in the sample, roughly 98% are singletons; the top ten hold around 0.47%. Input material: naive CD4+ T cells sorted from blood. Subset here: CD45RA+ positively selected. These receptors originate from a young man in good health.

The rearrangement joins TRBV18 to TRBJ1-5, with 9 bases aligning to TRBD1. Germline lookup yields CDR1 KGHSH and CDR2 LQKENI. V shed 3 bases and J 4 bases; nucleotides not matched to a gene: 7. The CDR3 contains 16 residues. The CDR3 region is CASSPRGDRDNQPQHF. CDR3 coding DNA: TGTGCCAGCTCACCCCGAGGGGACAGGGATAATCAGCCCCAGCATTTT.

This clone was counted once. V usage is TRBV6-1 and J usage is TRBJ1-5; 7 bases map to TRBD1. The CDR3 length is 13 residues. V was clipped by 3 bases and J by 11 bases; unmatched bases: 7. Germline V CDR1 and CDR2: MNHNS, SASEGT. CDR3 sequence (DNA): TGTGCCAGCAGTGATGTCAGGGGGTCAGCCCAGCATTTT. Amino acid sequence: CASSDVRGSAQHF.

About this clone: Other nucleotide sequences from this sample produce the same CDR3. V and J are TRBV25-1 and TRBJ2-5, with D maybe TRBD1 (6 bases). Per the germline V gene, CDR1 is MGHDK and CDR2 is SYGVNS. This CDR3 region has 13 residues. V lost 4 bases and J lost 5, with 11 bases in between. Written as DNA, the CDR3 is TGTGCCAGCAGTGTCACAGGGACGGAGACCCAGTACTTC. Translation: CASSVTGTETQYF.

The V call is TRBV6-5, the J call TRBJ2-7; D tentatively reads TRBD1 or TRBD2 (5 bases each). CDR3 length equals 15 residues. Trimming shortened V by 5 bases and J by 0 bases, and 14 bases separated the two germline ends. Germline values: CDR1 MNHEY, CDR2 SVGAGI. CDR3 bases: TGTGCCAGCAGTCTATCCACCGGGACCTCCTACGAGCAGTACTTC. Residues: CASSLSTGTSYEQYF.

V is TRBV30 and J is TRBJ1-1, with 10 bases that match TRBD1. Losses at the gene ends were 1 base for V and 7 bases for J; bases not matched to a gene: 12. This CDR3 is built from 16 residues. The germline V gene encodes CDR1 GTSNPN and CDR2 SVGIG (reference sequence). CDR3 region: CAWSEHDWDRGDEAFF. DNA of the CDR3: TGTGCCTGGAGTGAGCATGACTGGGACAGGGGAGATGAAGCTTTCTTT.

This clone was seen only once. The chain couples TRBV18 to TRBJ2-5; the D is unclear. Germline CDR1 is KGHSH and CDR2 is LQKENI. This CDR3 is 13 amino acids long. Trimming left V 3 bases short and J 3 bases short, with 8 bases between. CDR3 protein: CASSPEFEETQYF. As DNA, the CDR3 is TGTGCCAGCTCACCCGAGTTCGAAGAGACCCAGTACTTC.

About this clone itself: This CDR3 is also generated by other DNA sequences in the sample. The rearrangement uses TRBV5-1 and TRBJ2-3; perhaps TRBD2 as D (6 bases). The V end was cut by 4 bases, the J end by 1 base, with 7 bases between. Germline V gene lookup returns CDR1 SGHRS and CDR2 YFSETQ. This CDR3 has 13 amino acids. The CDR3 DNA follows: TGCGCCAGCAGCGGCGGGGGCACAGATACGCAGTATTTT. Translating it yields CASSGGGTDTQYF. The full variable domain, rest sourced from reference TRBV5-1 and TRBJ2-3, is KAGVTQTPRYLIKTRGQQVTLSCSPISGHRSVSWYQQTPGQGLQFLFEYFSETQRNKGNFPGRFSGRQFSNSRSEMNVSTLELGDSALYLCASSGGGTDTQYFGPGTRLTVL.

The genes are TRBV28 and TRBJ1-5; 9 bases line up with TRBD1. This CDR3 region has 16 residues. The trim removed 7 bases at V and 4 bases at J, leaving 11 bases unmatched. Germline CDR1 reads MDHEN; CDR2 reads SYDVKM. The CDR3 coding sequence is TGTGCCAGCACCCTTTGGACAGGGGTTGGAAATCAGCCCCAGCATTTT. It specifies CASTLWTGVGNQPQHF.

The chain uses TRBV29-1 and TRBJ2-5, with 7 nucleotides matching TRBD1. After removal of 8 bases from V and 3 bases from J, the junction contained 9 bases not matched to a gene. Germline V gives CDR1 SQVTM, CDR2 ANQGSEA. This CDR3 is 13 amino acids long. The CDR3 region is CSTITGVEETQYF. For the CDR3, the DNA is TGCAGCACCATCACAGGGGTGGAAGAGACCCAGTACTTC.

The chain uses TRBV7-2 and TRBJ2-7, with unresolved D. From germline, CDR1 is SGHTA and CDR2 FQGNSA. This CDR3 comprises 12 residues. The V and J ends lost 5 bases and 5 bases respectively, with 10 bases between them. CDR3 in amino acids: CASSKDLDEQYF. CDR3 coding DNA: TGTGCCAGCAGCAAAGACCTCGACGAGCAGTACTTC.

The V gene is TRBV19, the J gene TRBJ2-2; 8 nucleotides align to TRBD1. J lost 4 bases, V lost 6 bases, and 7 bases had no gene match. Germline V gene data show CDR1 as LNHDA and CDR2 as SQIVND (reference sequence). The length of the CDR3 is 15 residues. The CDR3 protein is CASRTGASATGELFF. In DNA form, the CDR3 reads TGTGCCAGTAGGACAGGGGCCTCGGCCACCGGGGAGCTGTTTTTT. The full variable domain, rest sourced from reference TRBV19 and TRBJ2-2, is DGGITQSPKYLFRKEGQNVTLSCEQNLNHDAMYWYRQDPGQGLRLIYYSQIVNDFQKGDIAEGYSVSREKKESFPLTVTSAQKNPTAFYLCASRTGASATGELFFGEGSRLTVL.

The CDR3 region has the DNA TGTGCCAGCAGCTCGGGACAGGGTCAGACCCAGTACTTC. Residues: CASSSGQGQTQYF. The chain combines TRBV11-2 with TRBJ2-5, with 9 bases aligning to TRBD1. The CDR3 loop spans 13 amino acids. The V gene's germline CDR1 is SGHAT and CDR2 FQNNGV. Trimming removed 4 bases from V and 6 bases from J; junction bases left unmatched: 3. Drawing the rest from reference TRBV11-2 and TRBJ2-5, the complete variable domain is EAGVAQSPRYKIIEKRQSVAFWCNPISGHATLYWYQQILGQGPKLLIQFQNNGVVDDSQLPKDRFSAERLKGVDSTLKIQPAKLEDSAVYLCASSSGQGQTQYFGPGTRLLVL.

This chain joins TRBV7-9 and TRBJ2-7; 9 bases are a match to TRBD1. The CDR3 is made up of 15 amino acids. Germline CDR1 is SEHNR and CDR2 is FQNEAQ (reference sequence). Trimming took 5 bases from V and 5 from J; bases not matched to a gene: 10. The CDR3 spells CASSPYRGLQHEQYF. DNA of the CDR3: TGTGCCAGCAGCCCATACAGGGGGCTTCAACACGAGCAGTACTTC.

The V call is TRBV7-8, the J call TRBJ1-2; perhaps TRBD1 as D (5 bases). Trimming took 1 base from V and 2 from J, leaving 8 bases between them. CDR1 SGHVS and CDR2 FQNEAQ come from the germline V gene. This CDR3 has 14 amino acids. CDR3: CASSLDDRNYGYTF. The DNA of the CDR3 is TGTGCCAGCAGCTTAGATGACAGAAACTATGGCTACACCTTC. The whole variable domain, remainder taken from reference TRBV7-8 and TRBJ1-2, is GAGVSQSPRYKVAKRGQDVALRCDPISGHVSLFWYQQALGQGPEFLTYFQNEAQLDKSGLPSDRFFAERPEGSVSTLKIQRTQQEDSAVYLCASSLDDRNYGYTFGSGTRLTVV.

Here the CDR3 reads CASLQGPNTEAFF. CDR3 nucleotide sequence: TGCGCCAGTCTACAGGGGCCGAACACTGAAGCTTTCTTT. The V call is TRBV5-1, the J call TRBJ1-1; 7 bases line up with TRBD1. The germline gives CDR1 SGHRS, CDR2 YFSETQ. The CDR3 totals 13 residues. V lost 8 bases and J lost 1; bases outside the gene matches: 5. The full variable domain, its missing parts supplied by reference TRBV5-1 and TRBJ1-1, is KAGVTQTPRYLIKTRGQQVTLSCSPISGHRSVSWYQQTPGQGLQFLFEYFSETQRNKGNFPGRFSGRQFSNSRSEMNVSTLELGDSALYLCASLQGPNTEAFFGQGTRLTVV.

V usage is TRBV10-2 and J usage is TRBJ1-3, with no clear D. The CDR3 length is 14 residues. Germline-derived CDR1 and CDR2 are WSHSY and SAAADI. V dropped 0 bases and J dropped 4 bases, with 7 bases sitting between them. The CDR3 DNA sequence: TGCGCCAGCAGTGAGTCGAGGCGAGGAAACACCATATATTTT. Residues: CASSESRRGNTIYF.

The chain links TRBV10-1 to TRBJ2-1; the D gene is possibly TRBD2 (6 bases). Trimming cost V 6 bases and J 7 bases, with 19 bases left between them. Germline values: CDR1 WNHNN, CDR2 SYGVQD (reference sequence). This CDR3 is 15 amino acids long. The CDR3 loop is CASSGGVPPVNEQFF. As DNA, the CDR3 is TGCGCCAGCAGCGGCGGGGTGCCCCCCGTGAATGAGCAGTTCTTC.

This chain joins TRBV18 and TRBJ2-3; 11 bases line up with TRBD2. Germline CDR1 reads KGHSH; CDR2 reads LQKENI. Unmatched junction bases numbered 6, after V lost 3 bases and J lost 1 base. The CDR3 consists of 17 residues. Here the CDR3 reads CASSPTSGSIGTDTQYF. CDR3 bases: TGTGCCAGCTCACCTACTAGCGGGAGTATTGGCACAGATACGCAGTATTTT. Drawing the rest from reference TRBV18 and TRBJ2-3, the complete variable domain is NAGVMQNPRHLVRRRGQEARLRCSPMKGHSHVYWYRQLPEEGLKFMVYLQKENIIDESGMPKERFSAEFPKEGPSILRIQQVVRGDSAAYFCASSPTSGSIGTDTQYFGPGTRLTVL.

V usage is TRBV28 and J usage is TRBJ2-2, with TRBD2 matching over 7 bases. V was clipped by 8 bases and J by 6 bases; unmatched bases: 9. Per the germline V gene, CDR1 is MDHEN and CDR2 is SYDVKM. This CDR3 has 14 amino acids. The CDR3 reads CASQTGGLSGELFF. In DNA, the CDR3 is TGTGCCAGCCAGACCGGGGGGTTGTCCGGGGAGCTGTTTTTT.

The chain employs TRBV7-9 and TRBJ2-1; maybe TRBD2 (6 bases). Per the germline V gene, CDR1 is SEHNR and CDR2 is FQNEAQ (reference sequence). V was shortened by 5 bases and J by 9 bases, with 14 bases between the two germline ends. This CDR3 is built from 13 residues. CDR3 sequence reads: CASSKILAGEQFF. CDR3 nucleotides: TGTGCCAGCAGCAAAATACTAGCCGGTGAGCAGTTCTTC.

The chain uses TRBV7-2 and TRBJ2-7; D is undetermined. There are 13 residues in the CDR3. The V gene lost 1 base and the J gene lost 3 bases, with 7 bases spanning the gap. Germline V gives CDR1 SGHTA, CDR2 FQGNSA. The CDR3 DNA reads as TGTGCCAGCAGCTTAGATCACGACTACGAGCAGTACTTC. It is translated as CASSLDHDYEQYF.